This is a list of T cell receptor beta chains from one sample in a study of blood T cell repertoires in COVID-19. The repertoire was sequenced with immunoSEQ multiplex PCR; TCRdb's copy has only in-frame clones and lacks some. The repertoire holds fewer than 45,000 clones, with around 81% as singletons. The sequenced sample consisted of peripheral blood. The receptors were gathered from a man aged 50 or older with active COVID-19. The CDR3 runs from the conserved cysteine through the conserved F or W. The D gene is left open where the match is weak. Some rows mark clone size as missing; the rest say once, few, many or name a class of expanded clone.

j_call,clone_size,d_call,v_call,cdr3_nt,cdr3_aa
TRBJ2-7,.,.,TRBV25-1,TGTGCCAGCAGTGAATGGGGGGGGGCTCTGAGCGAGCAGTACTTC,CASSEWGGALSEQYF
TRBJ2-5,.,.,TRBV2,TGTGCCAGCGATGTAGACCTTTCCAGAGGGTCTGAGGAGACCCAGTACTTC,CASDVDLSRGSEETQYF
TRBJ2-3,few,.,TRBV29-1,TGCAGCGTTTTCCAGGCAGATACGCAGTATTTT,CSVFQADTQYF
TRBJ2-5,.,TRBD2,TRBV7-6,TGTGCCAGCAGCTCCCCAGAGCGGGGGGGCTGGGAGACCCAGTACTTC,CASSSPERGGWETQYF
TRBJ1-6,.,.,TRBV27,TGTGCCAGCAGTTTACAGCGGGAATCACCCCTCCACTTT,CASSLQRESPLHF
TRBJ2-3,once,.,TRBV9,TGTGCCAGCAACAGGGGGGGACAGAGCACAGATACGCAGTATTTT,CASNRGGQSTDTQYF
TRBJ1-4,.,.,TRBV5-1,TGCGCCAGCAGCTCAGCGCCCCCGGATGAAAAACTGTTTTTT,CASSSAPPDEKLFF
TRBJ2-7,once,TRBD2,TRBV4-3,TGCGCCAGCAGCCAAGAGGGACTAGCGGGGGCCGTCACCTACGAGCAGTACTTC,CASSQEGLAGAVTYEQYF
TRBJ1-4,.,TRBD1,TRBV18,TGTGCCAGCTCACCCGGACAGGGTTTTGAAAAACTGTTTTTT,CASSPGQGFEKLFF
TRBJ1-5,.,.,TRBV5-1,TGCGCCAGCAGCTTGGGCCTGGCGGGGCAGCCCCAGCATTTT,CASSLGLAGQPQHF
TRBJ1-2,.,.,TRBV4-2,TGTGCCAGCAGCCAAACAGGGCCTAACTATGGCTACACCTTC,CASSQTGPNYGYTF
TRBJ1-6,.,TRBD1,TRBV6-6,TGTGCCAGCAGTCCTTTAGCCGGGACAGGGTATAATTCACCCCTCCACTTT,CASSPLAGTGYNSPLHF
TRBJ1-6,.,.,TRBV5-4,TGTGCCAGCAGCTTGGAGACAGGCACTCATTCACCCCTCCACTTT,CASSLETGTHSPLHF
TRBJ1-6,medium-sized,.,TRBV4-1,TGCGCCAGCAGCCCAGACAGAGGCAATTCACCCCTCCACTTT,CASSPDRGNSPLHF
TRBJ2-1,few,TRBD2,TRBV19,TGTGCCAGTAGTATAGGACTAGCGGGGGACTACAATGAGCAGTTCTTC,CASSIGLAGDYNEQFF
TRBJ2-1,.,.,TRBV5-5,TGTGCCAGCAGCTTGTGGAGTAGCGAGGCCTACAATGAGCAGTTCTTC,CASSLWSSEAYNEQFF
TRBJ2-7,.,TRBD1,TRBV7-8,TGTGCCAGCACTGACAGGGGGCTGGGGGAGCAGTACTTC,CASTDRGLGEQYF
TRBJ2-5,.,TRBD2,TRBV29-1,TGCAGCGTTCTACTAGCGGGGGGGGTTGAGACCCAGTACTTC,CSVLLAGGVETQYF
TRBJ2-7,.,TRBD2,TRBV14,TGTGCCAGCAGCCAAGATAGAGCGGGGGGCCCAGGGAACGAGCAGTACTTC,CASSQDRAGGPGNEQYF
TRBJ2-2,.,.,TRBV6-5,TGTGCCAGCCATCGAGACGGGGAGCTGTTTTTT,CASHRDGELFF
TRBJ1-1,.,TRBD1,TRBV6-5,TGTGCCAGCAGTTTCCTCGGGACAGTGAACACTGAAGCTTTCTTT,CASSFLGTVNTEAFF
TRBJ1-3,.,.,TRBV5-1,TGCGCCAGCAGCTTGGAGGGGCACGGAAACACCATATATTTT,CASSLEGHGNTIYF
TRBJ1-2,.,.,TRBV2,TGTGCCAGCAGTGAACAGGTAACCTATGGCTACACCTTC,CASSEQVTYGYTF
TRBJ2-5,.,TRBD2,TRBV6-5,TGTGCCAGCAGTTCACTATCGGGGGGAAAGGAGACCCAGTACTTC,CASSSLSGGKETQYF
TRBJ2-2,.,TRBD2,TRBV27,TGTGCCAGCAGTTTATTTGCCTCTAGCGGGGGGGCCCTGAACACCGGGGAGCTGTTTTTT,CASSLFASSGGALNTGELFF
TRBJ2-1,.,TRBD2,TRBV7-9,TGTGCCAGCAGCTTAGGGGATCCAGCGGGGGGAAGCTACAATGAGCAGTTCTTC,CASSLGDPAGGSYNEQFF
TRBJ2-1,.,.,TRBV2,TGTGCCAGCAGTGAAAGGGGCGGTCCTAGTGAGCAGTTCTTC,CASSERGGPSEQFF
TRBJ1-2,.,TRBD1,TRBV19,TGTGCCAGTATCCAGCCGGGACAGGGGGAGTTAGGCTACACCTTC,CASIQPGQGELGYTF
TRBJ1-6,.,.,TRBV6-5,TGTGCCAGCAGTTACTCGCTTGGGGGCCGATATTCACCCCTCCACTTT,CASSYSLGGRYSPLHF
TRBJ2-7,.,TRBD2,TRBV2,TGTGCCAGCAGTGAAGCGGGGGGGGAGGCCCTTTACGAGCAGTACTTC,CASSEAGGEALYEQYF
TRBJ1-6,once,TRBD1,TRBV6-5,TGTGCCAGCAGTTGGACAGGGCGTAATTCACCCCTCCACTTT,CASSWTGRNSPLHF
TRBJ2-2,.,.,TRBV10-1,TGCGCCAGCAGTGCCAGGGCGGACACCGGGGAGCTGTTTTTT,CASSARADTGELFF
TRBJ1-2,.,.,TRBV23-1,TGCGCCAGCAGTCAATCAGGTGTTGGGGTAGGGGGCTATGGCTACACCTTC,CASSQSGVGVGGYGYTF
TRBJ1-5,.,TRBD1,TRBV10-2,TGCGCCAGCAGTGGGACAGGGATCAATCAGCCCCAGCATTTT,CASSGTGINQPQHF
TRBJ1-1,.,TRBD1,TRBV6-2/TRBV6-3,TGTGCCAGCAGATACCGGGACAGGGGGCAGGTTGGCACTGAAGCTTTCTTT,CASRYRDRGQVGTEAFF
TRBJ1-1,.,.,TRBV18,TGTGCCAGCTCACCGATCGGGGTGAACACTGAAGCTTTCTTT,CASSPIGVNTEAFF
TRBJ2-6,once,.,TRBV29-1,TGCAGCGTCCACAGCTCTGGGGCCAACGTCCTGACTTTC,CSVHSSGANVLTF
TRBJ2-5,.,.,TRBV6-5,TGTGCCAGCAGTTACTCGGGCATTCAAGAGACCCAGTACTTC,CASSYSGIQETQYF
TRBJ2-5,.,TRBD1,TRBV5-6,TGTGCCAGCAGCACTACGGGACAGGGCGGCATGGGTAAGACCCAGTACTTC,CASSTTGQGGMGKTQYF
TRBJ1-2,.,.,TRBV15,TGTGCCACCAGCAGAGATCGGGGGGGCTACACCTTC,CATSRDRGGYTF
TRBJ2-3,.,TRBD2,TRBV27,TGTGCCAGCAGTTTGGCTAGCGGGGGGGTAACAGATACGCAGTATTTT,CASSLASGGVTDTQYF
TRBJ2-5,.,TRBD2,TRBV7-2,TGTGCCAGCAGCCTCACTAGCGCCCTGTACCAAGAGACCCAGTACTTC,CASSLTSALYQETQYF
TRBJ2-7,.,.,TRBV4-1,TGCGCCAGCAGCCAAGTCTTAGGGGAGGACGAGCAGTACTTC,CASSQVLGEDEQYF